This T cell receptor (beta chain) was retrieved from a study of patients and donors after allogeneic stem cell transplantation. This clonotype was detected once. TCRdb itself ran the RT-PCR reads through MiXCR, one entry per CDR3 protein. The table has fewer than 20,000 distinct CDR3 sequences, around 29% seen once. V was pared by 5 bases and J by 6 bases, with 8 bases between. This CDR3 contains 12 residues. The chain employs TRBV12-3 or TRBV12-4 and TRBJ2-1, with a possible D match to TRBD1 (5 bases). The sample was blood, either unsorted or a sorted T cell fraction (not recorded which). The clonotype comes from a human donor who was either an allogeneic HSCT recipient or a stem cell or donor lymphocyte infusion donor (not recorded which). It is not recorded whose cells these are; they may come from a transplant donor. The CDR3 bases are TGTGCCAGCAGTCTCCAGGGCAATGAGCAGTTCTTC. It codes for CASSLQGNEQFF.